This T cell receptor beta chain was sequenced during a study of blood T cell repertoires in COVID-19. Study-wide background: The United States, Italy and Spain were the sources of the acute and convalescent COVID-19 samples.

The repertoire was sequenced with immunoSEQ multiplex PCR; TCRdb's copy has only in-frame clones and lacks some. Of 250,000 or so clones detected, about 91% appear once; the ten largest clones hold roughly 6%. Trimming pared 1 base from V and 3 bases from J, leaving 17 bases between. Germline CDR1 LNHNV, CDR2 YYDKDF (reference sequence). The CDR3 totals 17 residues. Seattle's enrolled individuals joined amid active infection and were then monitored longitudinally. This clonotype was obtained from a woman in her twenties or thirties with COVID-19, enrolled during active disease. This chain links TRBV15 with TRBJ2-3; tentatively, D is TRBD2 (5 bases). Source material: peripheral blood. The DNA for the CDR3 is TGTGCCACCAGCAGAGTGGCGCGGGTCGACCAGACAGATACGCAGTATTTT. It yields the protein CATSRVARVDQTDTQYF.